The 5 T cell receptor beta chains reported below all come from one sample, sequenced in a study of blood T cell repertoires in COVID-19. Assay: immunoSEQ multiplex PCR; the TCRdb copy retains only in-frame clones and omits some. The sample holds 250,000 to 400,000 clones, about 91% seen once. Sequencing was performed on peripheral blood. The receptor source for this set is a woman between 25 and 40 years old with COVID-19, enrolled during active disease.

The V gene is TRBV11-2, the J gene TRBJ2-2, with 8 bases lining up with TRBD1. Germline V gene sequence: CDR1 SGHAT, CDR2 FQNNGV. J gave up 7 bases and V 5 bases, and 15 bases lay outside the gene matches. This CDR3 has 17 residues. The CDR3, as DNA: TGTGCCAGCAGCCCCGGGCCCAGGGGGCATAGGATCGGGGAGCTGTTTTTT. It translates to CASSPGPRGHRIGELFF.

The genes are TRBV6-5 and TRBJ2-7, with 8 positions matching TRBD1. This CDR3 is 13 amino acids long. The V gene end was trimmed by 6 bases and the J gene end by 3 bases; junction bases not matched to a gene: 4. Germline assignment: CDR1 MNHEY and CDR2 SVGAGI. This CDR3 reads CASSQTGGYEQYF. Written as DNA, the CDR3 is TGTGCCAGCAGCCAAACAGGGGGCTACGAGCAGTACTTC.

This clone was seen only a few times. The CDR3: CASSQAGTGREKLFF. DNA for the CDR3: TGCGCCAGCAGCCAAGCGGGGACAGGGCGTGAAAAACTGTTTTTT. V gene TRBV4-1 combines with J gene TRBJ1-4; 9 nucleotides line up with TRBD1. The CDR3 has 15 residues. V lost 1 base to trimming and J lost 7 bases; unmatched junction nucleotides: 4. Looked up from germline, CDR1 is MGHRA and CDR2 is YSYEKL.

The chain is built from TRBV4-1 and TRBJ1-1, with D unresolved. The length of the CDR3 is 13 residues. The V end lost 8 bases, the J end lost 0 bases, and 10 bases lay between the germline ends. Germline assignment: CDR1 MGHRA and CDR2 YSYEKL. The CDR3 DNA reads TGCGCCAGCCGACAAGGAGTGAACACTGAAGCTTTCTTT. Its translation is CASRQGVNTEAFF.

This sequence joins TRBV4-3 and TRBJ1-2; no definite D call. The CDR3 runs to 15 residues. Trimming removed 4 bases at V and 1 base at J, with 13 bases between. Germline V gene lookup returns CDR1 LGHNA and CDR2 YSLEER. The CDR3 reads CASSPLGGLNYGYTF. In DNA, the CDR3 is TGCGCCAGCAGCCCGCTTGGAGGTCTTAACTATGGCTACACCTTC.